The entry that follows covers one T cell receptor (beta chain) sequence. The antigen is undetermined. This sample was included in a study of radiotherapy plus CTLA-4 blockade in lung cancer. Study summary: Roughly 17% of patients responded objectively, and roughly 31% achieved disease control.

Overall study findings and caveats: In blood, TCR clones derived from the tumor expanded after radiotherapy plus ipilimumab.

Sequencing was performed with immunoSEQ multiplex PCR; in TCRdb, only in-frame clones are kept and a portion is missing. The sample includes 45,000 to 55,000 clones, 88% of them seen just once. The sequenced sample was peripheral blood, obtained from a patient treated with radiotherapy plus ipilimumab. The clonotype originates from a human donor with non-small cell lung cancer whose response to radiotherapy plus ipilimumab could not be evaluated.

This CDR3 is CASSASGRTNNEQFF. CDR3 in DNA: TGTGCCAGCAGCGCTAGCGGGAGGACCAACAATGAGCAGTTCTTC. The gene calls are TRBV28 and TRBJ2-1; 11 bases agree with TRBD2. V was clipped by 6 bases and J by 5 bases; unmatched bases: 6. Germline CDR1 reads MDHEN; CDR2 reads SYDVKM. The CDR3 totals 15 residues.